These T cell receptor beta chains were read from a single sample in a study of blood T cell repertoires in COVID-19. Profiled with immunoSEQ multiplex PCR; TCRdb holds only in-frame clones, not every one. The sample carries about 15,000 clones, around 89% recorded once. Specimen: peripheral blood. Every receptor here comes from a human donor in a cohort sampled during active COVID-19. Each CDR3 is given with its conserved first and last residue. The D gene is left open where the match is weak. The listing skips clone size in some rows; elsewhere it reads once, few, many or a size class.

clone size	D gene	V gene	J gene	CDR3 DNA	CDR3 protein
once	-	TRBV3-1/TRBV3-2	TRBJ2-7	TGTGCCAGCAGCCAAGAGTACAGGGTAGGTTCCTACGAGCAGTACTTC	CASSQEYRVGSYEQYF
-	TRBD2	TRBV6-5	TRBJ2-5	TGTGCCAGCACCACGCTAGCGGGAAGTCAAGAGACCCAGTACTTC	CASTTLAGSQETQYF
once	TRBD1	TRBV27	TRBJ2-3	TGTGCCAGCAACGCCAGGGGGCTGGCTCCAGATACGCAGTATTTT	CASNARGLAPDTQYF
-	-	TRBV6-5	TRBJ1-5	TGTGCCAGCAGTCTCGGGTCTTTCAATCAGCCCCAGCATTTT	CASSLGSFNQPQHF
-	-	TRBV21-1	TRBJ1-6	-	CASSKEQVGTGNSPLHF
-	-	TRBV2	TRBJ1-6	TGTGCCAGCAGTAAACAGGGCCCACCCCTCCACTTT	CASSKQGPPLHF
few	-	TRBV3-1/TRBV3-2	TRBJ2-7	TGTGCCAGCAGCCCGAGCTCCTACGAGCAGTACTTC	CASSPSSYEQYF
-	-	TRBV3-1/TRBV3-2	TRBJ1-1	TGTGCCAGCAGCCAGGCAGGGGCGCGGACTGAAGCTTTCTTT	CASSQAGARTEAFF
once	-	TRBV21-1	TRBJ2-6	TGTGCCAGCAGCTTACGAAAGGGGGCTGTACTCTCTGGGGCCAACGTCCTGACTTTC	CASSLRKGAVLSGANVLTF
-	-	TRBV27	TRBJ1-5	TGTGCCAGCAGACCCGACAGTTATCGCAATCAGCCCCAGCATTTT	CASRPDSYRNQPQHF
-	-	TRBV2	TRBJ1-2	TGTGCCAGCAAAACTACACGAGACTATGGCTACACCTTC	CASKTTRDYGYTF
once	TRBD2	TRBV6-6	TRBJ2-1	TGTGCCAGCAGCCGTGGGCCTAGCGGGAGTTTCGATGAGCAGTTCTTC	CASSRGPSGSFDEQFF
once	TRBD2	TRBV13	TRBJ2-1	TGTGCCAGCAGCCTCCGGACTAGGATCGAGCAGTTCTTC	CASSLRTRIEQFF
-	-	TRBV11-2	TRBJ2-2	TGTGCCAGCAGCTACACGAACACCGGGGAGCTGTTTTTT	CASSYTNTGELFF
once	TRBD2	TRBV14	TRBJ2-1	TGTGCCAGCAGAGCCAGCGGGAGGGTCGACAATGAGCAGTTCTTC	CASRASGRVDNEQFF
-	TRBD2	TRBV9	TRBJ2-7	TGTGCCAGCAGCGCCGGGGGGACCCAGACCTACGAGCAGTACTTC	CASSAGGTQTYEQYF
few	-	TRBV7-3	TRBJ2-7	TGTGCCAGCAGCTCGACGGGACTCTCCTACGAGCAGTACTTC	CASSSTGLSYEQYF
-	TRBD1	TRBV3-1/TRBV3-2	TRBJ1-6	TGTGCCAGCAGCCAAGCGCAGGGGGGAAATTCACCCCTCCACTTT	CASSQAQGGNSPLHF
-	TRBD1	TRBV5-4	TRBJ2-1	TGTGCCAGCAGCATACAGGGGTTGCGCAATGAGCAGTTCTTC	CASSIQGLRNEQFF
-	TRBD1	TRBV6-5	TRBJ1-4	TGTGCCAGCAGCAAAGACAGGGGGCTTGAAAAACTGTTTTTT	CASSKDRGLEKLFF
-	-	TRBV21-1	TRBJ2-6	TGTGCCAGCAGCAAACTGGGACAGGTCAGCTCTGGGGCCAACGTCCTGACTTTC	CASSKLGQVSSGANVLTF
-	-	TRBV12-5	TRBJ2-7	TGTGCTAGTGGTTTGGTGGGGGGTAGCTCCTACGAGCAGTACTTC	CASGLVGGSSYEQYF
few	-	TRBV9	TRBJ2-6	TGTGCCAGCAGCGCTACACAGGGCTCTGGGGCCAACGTCCTGACTTTC	CASSATQGSGANVLTF
-	TRBD1	TRBV28	TRBJ2-1	TGTGCCAGCAGTCCCGCGGGACAGGGGCGGGGGCATGAGCAGTTCTTC	CASSPAGQGRGHEQFF
few	TRBD2	TRBV5-1	TRBJ2-5	TGCGCCAGCAGCTCGGCCGGGACTAGCGGGGTTGGGGAGACCCAGTACTTC	CASSSAGTSGVGETQYF
-	-	TRBV10-3	TRBJ2-3	TGTGCCATCAGTGAGTCTGGGGGGGATACGCAGTATTTT	CAISESGGDTQYF
-	TRBD2	TRBV5-1	TRBJ2-1	TGCGCCAGCAGCCGGACTAGCGGGAGTATGAATGAGCAGTTCTTC	CASSRTSGSMNEQFF
-	-	TRBV5-1	TRBJ2-2	TGCGCCAGCAGCTTGGATCCTGCAGGGGGGACCGGGGAGCTGTTTTTT	CASSLDPAGGTGELFF
-	-	TRBV4-2	TRBJ2-1	TGTGCCAGCAGCCAAGAGGGCCCCTACAATGAGCAGTTCTTC	CASSQEGPYNEQFF